A selection of T cell receptor beta chains follows, all from one sample in a study of blood T cells in healthy people across ages. TCRdb reprocessed the 5' RACE reads via MiXCR and lists one record per CDR3 protein. The sample holds 700,000 or so distinct CDR3 sequences; over 40% are singletons and the top ten take about 32%. The sample taken for sequencing was blood. The receptors originated from an older man in good health. The CDR3 runs from the conserved cysteine through the conserved F or W. A D gene is named only where the DNA matches it firmly. Rows may omit the clone size; those that give it use once, few, many or a size class.

v_call	j_call	d_call	clone_size	cdr3_nt	cdr3_aa
TRBV20-1	TRBJ1-6	-	many	TGCAGTGCTAGGACCGGGATGATGGATTCACCCCTCCACTTT	CSARTGMMDSPLHF
TRBV7-8	TRBJ2-2	TRBD1	few	TGTGCCAGCAGCCCAACCGGGACAGCGAACACCGGGGAGCTGTTTTTT	CASSPTGTANTGELFF
TRBV20-1	TRBJ2-7	TRBD2	-	TGCAGTGCTAGGCTAAGCGGGAGCAAGGGTGAGCAGTACTTC	CSARLSGSKGEQYF
TRBV30	TRBJ1-1	-	-	TGTGCCTGGAAAGCAGGGCGACAAGGCACTGAAGCTTTCTTT	CAWKAGRQGTEAFF
TRBV7-2	TRBJ2-5	-	-	TGTGCCAGCAGCCCCGGGCGGGGTACAGAGACCCAGTACTTC	CASSPGRGTETQYF
TRBV5-1	TRBJ2-1	TRBD2	-	TGCGCCAGCAGCTTGGGTTTAGCGGGCAGTGAGCAGTTCTTC	CASSLGLAGSEQFF
TRBV28	TRBJ2-7	-	few	TGTGCCAGCAGTTTAGGAGGGGTCCGTTCCTACGAGCAGTACTTC	CASSLGGVRSYEQYF
TRBV11-3	TRBJ2-2	-	-	TGTGCCAGCAGCTTAGATTCGAAGAACACCGGGGAGCTGTTTTTT	CASSLDSKNTGELFF
TRBV6-2/TRBV6-3	TRBJ2-5	TRBD1	few	TGTGCCAGCAGTAACCCACAGGGGATGGGGTACTTC	CASSNPQGMGYF
TRBV12-3/TRBV12-4	TRBJ2-1	-	few	TGTGCCAGCAGACCTACAGGGGGGGCCGGCAATGAGCAGTTCTTC	CASRPTGGAGNEQFF
TRBV10-3	TRBJ2-7	-	few	TGTGCCATCAGTGAGTCGAAAGGGACCGGGCAGTACTTC	CAISESKGTGQYF
TRBV12-3/TRBV12-4	TRBJ1-5	TRBD1	few	TGTGCCAGCAGCCTGACAGGGAACAATCAGCCCCAGCATTTT	CASSLTGNNQPQHF
TRBV6-2/TRBV6-3	TRBJ2-7	TRBD2	-	TGTGCCAGCAGTTACCCGAAGCGGGGGGGCTCCTACAATGAGCAGTACTTC	CASSYPKRGGSYNEQYF
TRBV6-2/TRBV6-3	TRBJ2-5	TRBD2	-	TGTGCCTGCAGCGCCGGGCTAGCGGCCCAAGAGACCCAGTACTTC	CACSAGLAAQETQYF
TRBV10-3	TRBJ2-7	-	few	TGTGCCATCAGGGGGACGGGTGATATTTCCTACGAGCAGTACTTC	CAIRGTGDISYEQYF
TRBV12-3/TRBV12-4	TRBJ2-2	-	few	TGTGCCAGCAGTTTAACGGGAAGTCACACCGGGGAGCTGTTTTTT	CASSLTGSHTGELFF
TRBV24-1	TRBJ2-5	-	-	TGTGCCACCAGTGATTTGGGGGACGTGAACAATGAGCAGTACTTC	CATSDLGDVNNEQYF
TRBV4-3	TRBJ2-7	-	-	TGCGCCAGCAGCCAAGACGTCAGGCCCTCCTACGAGCAGTACTTC	CASSQDVRPSYEQYF
TRBV7-2	TRBJ2-1	-	few	TGTGCCAGCAGCCAGGACGGGAACTCCTACAATGAGCAGTTCTTC	CASSQDGNSYNEQFF
TRBV18	TRBJ2-3	-	-	TGTGCCAGCTCACCAAGATGGCGGGAAAGCACAGATACGCAGTATTTT	CASSPRWRESTDTQYF
TRBV7-2	TRBJ2-3	-	-	TGTGCCGGCAGCTTGGGACACACCACAGATACGCAGTATTTT	CAGSLGHTTDTQYF
TRBV7-9	TRBJ1-5	TRBD1	few	TGTGCCAGCAGCCCTCCAGGGGGGAAGGAACAGCCCCAGCATTTT	CASSPPGGKEQPQHF
TRBV4-1	TRBJ1-2	-	-	TGCGCCAGCAGTCCCGAGACAGAACTCTATGGCTACACCTTC	CASSPETELYGYTF
TRBV7-2	TRBJ2-7	-	-	TGTGCCAGCAGCCTACTCCGCGGGTACGAGCAGTACTTC	CASSLLRGYEQYF
TRBV10-1	TRBJ2-3	-	once	TGCGTCAGCAGTGAAGGTCTAGCCCTAAGCACAGATACGCAGTATTTT	CVSSEGLALSTDTQYF
TRBV4-3	TRBJ1-1	-	-	TGCGCCAGCACCAGGAGTACAGGGCTGAACACTGAAGCTTTCTTT	CASTRSTGLNTEAFF
TRBV6-2/TRBV6-3	TRBJ2-7	-	few	TGTGCCAGCAGGTCCGGGGGCGGGAGCTACGAGCAGTACTTC	CASRSGGGSYEQYF
TRBV3-1	TRBJ2-1	-	-	TGTGCCAGCAGCGTTCTAGCGAGCTCCTACAATGAGCAGTTCTTC	CASSVLASSYNEQFF
TRBV28	TRBJ1-4	-	-	TGTGCCAGCAGTTCATCGGAGGTGGCTAATGAAAAACTGTTTTTT	CASSSSEVANEKLFF
TRBV15	TRBJ2-5	-	few	TGTGCCACCAGCAGAGAGGTCGGACTTACCCGGGAGACCCAGTACTTC	CATSREVGLTRETQYF
TRBV6-5	TRBJ2-7	TRBD1	-	TGTGCCAGCAGTCCGGGACAGGGCCCGTGGGAGCAGTACTTC	CASSPGQGPWEQYF
TRBV7-2	TRBJ2-3	TRBD2	-	TGTGCCAGTGCCGGGACTAGCGGTACAGATACGCAGTATTTT	CASAGTSGTDTQYF
TRBV6-1	TRBJ1-2	TRBD1	few	TGTGCCAGCAGTCTAAACAGGGGCGGGGGCTACACCTTC	CASSLNRGGGYTF
TRBV2	TRBJ2-3	-	few	TGTGCCAGAACCAGGTTGGATACGCAGTATTTT	CARTRLDTQYF
TRBV2	TRBJ1-5	-	-	TGTGCCAGCAGTCCTGATATGACCAATCAGCCCCAGCATTTT	CASSPDMTNQPQHF
TRBV3-1	TRBJ1-6	-	-	TGTGCCAGCAGCCGCGGACAGCTTAAATCACCCCTCCACTTT	CASSRGQLKSPLHF
TRBV6-1	TRBJ2-3	TRBD2	-	TGTGCCAGCAGGCCGACTAGCCTAACCACAGATACGCAGTATTTT	CASRPTSLTTDTQYF
TRBV29-1	TRBJ2-1	TRBD1	-	TGCAGCGCCCTACAGGGGGCGAAGTCCGATGAGCAGTTCTTC	CSALQGAKSDEQFF
TRBV7-2	TRBJ2-6	-	-	TGTGCCAGCAGCCCCCTGGACTCTGGGGCCAACGTCCTGACTTTC	CASSPLDSGANVLTF
TRBV6-2/TRBV6-3	TRBJ2-4	TRBD2	few	TGTGCCAGCATCGCCGGGACTAGCGAGGCTCTAGCCAAAAACATTCAGTACTTC	CASIAGTSEALAKNIQYF
TRBV4-2	TRBJ2-1	TRBD2	few	TGTGCCAGCAGCCGCAACCCCCAGCGGGGGCACAATGAGCAGTTCTTC	CASSRNPQRGHNEQFF
TRBV7-9	TRBJ1-2	TRBD1	few	TGTGCCAGCAGCTTAGCCTCGGGACAGGGGGCAGCTTTTGGCTACACCTTC	CASSLASGQGAAFGYTF
TRBV20-1	TRBJ1-6	-	-	TGCAGTGCCAATCCCCGTAGCTCCTATAATTCACCCCTCCACTTT	CSANPRSSYNSPLHF
TRBV6-1	TRBJ1-1	-	few	TGTGCCAGCAGCCGGACGGTTATGAACACTGAAGCTTTCTTT	CASSRTVMNTEAFF
TRBV11-2	TRBJ2-7	TRBD1	-	TGTGCCAGCAGCTTAATGGTAGGACAGGGCTACGAGCAGTACTTC	CASSLMVGQGYEQYF
TRBV4-3	TRBJ2-7	TRBD2	many	TGCGCCAGCAGCCAAGCGCTGGGGACTACTTTGGGCGAGCAGTACTTC	CASSQALGTTLGEQYF
TRBV27	TRBJ2-2	-	-	TGTGCCAGTGGCCAGCTCACCGGGGAGCTGTTTTTT	CASGQLTGELFF
TRBV2	TRBJ2-3	-	-	TGTGCCAGCAGGGACGGGGGAGATACGCAGTATTTT	CASRDGGDTQYF
TRBV4-2	TRBJ2-7	TRBD1	-	TGTGCCAGCAGCCAAGCACAGGGGGACGCCTACGAGCAGTACTTC	CASSQAQGDAYEQYF
TRBV5-1	TRBJ2-1	TRBD1	-	TGCGCCAGCAGCTTGATACAAGGACAGGGGAACAATGAGCAGTTCTTC	CASSLIQGQGNNEQFF
TRBV2	TRBJ2-7	-	many	TGTGCCAGCAGAACAGGGCGCTCCTACGAGCAGTACTTC	CASRTGRSYEQYF
TRBV6-2/TRBV6-3	TRBJ2-3	-	-	TGTGCCAGCGTTGCAAGGACAGCGACCACAGATACGCAGTATTTT	CASVARTATTDTQYF
TRBV7-2	TRBJ2-5	TRBD2	-	TGTGCCAGCAGCCTGGGGCCAAGCGGGGGGGCGAAGACCCAGTACTTC	CASSLGPSGGAKTQYF
TRBV14	TRBJ2-1	-	-	TGTGCCAGCAGCCCTCAGGGAGGTCTTAACAATGAGCAGTTCTTC	CASSPQGGLNNEQFF
TRBV27	TRBJ2-1	-	-	TGTGCCAGCAGTTTACTAGCGAGATACAATGAGCAGTTCTTC	CASSLLARYNEQFF
TRBV6-6	TRBJ2-5	-	-	TGTGCCAGCAGTTACGGAGAGGTGACGTACTTC	CASSYGEVTYF
TRBV5-1	TRBJ2-1	-	-	TGCGCCAGCAGCCTGCAGGGGGGGTCCTACAATGAGCAGTTCTTC	CASSLQGGSYNEQFF